This entry is about one TCR beta chain. The antigen remains undetermined. Deletions cut 2 bases from V and 2 bases from J, with 11 bases between. The length of the CDR3 is 14 residues. Germline-derived CDR1 and CDR2 are GTSNPN and SVGIG (reference sequence). Histologic diagnosis was independently verified by two lung pathologists. The data were obtained in a study of immune evolution from preneoplasia to lung adenocarcinoma. Regarding the study as a whole: Compared with EGFR-mutant or double wild-type lesions, KRAS-mutant nodules were more clonal. Top clone frequencies peaked in normal lung, apparently declining through invasive adenocarcinoma.

Using immunoSEQ multiplex PCR, the repertoire was profiled, and TCRdb retains in-frame clones only, with some absent. The sample yields 20,000 to 25,000 clones, 75% seen once. What was sequenced was FFPE invasive lung adenocarcinoma tissue. The clonotype comes from a person in their sixties with lung adenocarcinoma. The chain is built from TRBV30 and TRBJ2-3, with TRBD2 as a possible D gene (6 bases). CDR3 in amino acids: CAWSNGGSTDTQYF. For the CDR3, the DNA is TGTGCCTGGAGTAATGGGGGGTCCACAGATACGCAGTATTTT. Variable domain in full (rest from reference TRBV30 and TRBJ2-3): SQTIHQWPATLVQPVGSPLSLECTVEGTSNPNLYWYRQAAGRGLQLLFYSVGIGQISSEVPQNLSASRPQDRQFILSSKKLLLSDSGFYLCAWSNGGSTDTQYFGPGTRLTVL.